This T cell receptor beta chain was documented in a study of identifying expanded T cells in peripheral blood. TCRdb keeps only in-frame clones here, not all; method: immunoSEQ multiplex PCR. Here the sample spans about 80,000 clones, approximately 90% being singletons. The CDR3 sequence is 14 residues long. V gave up 0 bases and J gave up 7 bases, with 12 bases separating them. Germline CDR1 is SEHNR and CDR2 is FQNEAQ (reference sequence). This clone was observed once. The TCR comes from a person aged 18 to 75 in good health. This chain joins TRBV7-9 and TRBJ1-1; possibly TRBD1 for D (5 bases). The sample comprised blood. The CDR3 here is CASSLAVMRGEAFF. The CDR3 bases are TGTGCCAGCAGCTTAGCAGTAATGAGGGGTGAAGCTTTCTTT.